This T cell receptor (beta chain) was captured in a study of cytomegalovirus exposure and HLA in healthy donors. Across the whole study: Among approximately 390 genotyped donors, around 80% fell in the Caucasian-associated ancestry cluster.

Study-wide findings and caveats: With high specificity and sensitivity, the classifier reportedly diagnosed cytomegalovirus status.

As for this clone: Its antigen remains unknown. This same CDR3 is encoded by further DNA sequences in the sample.

PCR was performed using 60 Vbeta and 13 Jbeta primers. TCRdb keeps only in-frame clones here, not all; method: immunoSEQ multiplex PCR. The sample shows some 150,000 clones, around three quarters of them seen only once. The sequenced sample consisted of PBMCs. This receptor was taken from a woman between 50 and 59 years old in good health and CMV-seronegative.

The chain's CDR3 is CSVRQGQETQYF. Here the CDR3 DNA reads TGCAGCGTTCGACAGGGGCAAGAGACCCAGTACTTC. This chain links TRBV29-1 with TRBJ2-5; the match to TRBD1 covers 8 bases. Germline V gene lookup returns CDR1 SQVTM and CDR2 ANQGSEA. J was trimmed by 2 bases and V by 5 bases; bases with no gene match: 1. The CDR3 extends over 12 amino acids.